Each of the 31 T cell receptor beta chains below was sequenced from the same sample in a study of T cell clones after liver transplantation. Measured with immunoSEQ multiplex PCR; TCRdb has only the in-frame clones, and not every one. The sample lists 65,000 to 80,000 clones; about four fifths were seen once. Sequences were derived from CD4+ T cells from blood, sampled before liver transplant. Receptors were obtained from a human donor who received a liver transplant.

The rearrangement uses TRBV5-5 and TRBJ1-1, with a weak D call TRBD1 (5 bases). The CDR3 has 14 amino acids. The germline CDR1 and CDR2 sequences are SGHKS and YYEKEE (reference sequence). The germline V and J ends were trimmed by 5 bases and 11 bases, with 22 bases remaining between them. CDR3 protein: CASSRDPEAYGAFF. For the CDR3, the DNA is TGTGCCAGCAGTCGGGACCCGGAAGCCTACGGGGCTTTCTTT.

CDR3 nucleotides: TGTGCCAGCAGCTCCTCAATCGGACAAAGGAGAGGTGGCTACACCTTC. Amino acids: CASSSSIGQRRGGYTF. The chain has TRBV11-2 and TRBJ1-2; possible D gene TRBD1, 5 bases. Deletions cut 4 bases from V and 7 bases from J, with 22 bases between. The germline V gene encodes CDR1 SGHAT and CDR2 FQNNGV. This CDR3 region has 16 residues.

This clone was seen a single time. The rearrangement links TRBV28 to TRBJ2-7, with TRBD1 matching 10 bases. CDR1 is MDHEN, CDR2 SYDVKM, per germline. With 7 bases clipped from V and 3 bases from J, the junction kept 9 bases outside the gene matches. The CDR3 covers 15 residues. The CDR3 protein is CASTPGQGRVYEQYF. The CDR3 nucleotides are TGTGCCAGCACCCCGGGACAGGGGCGGGTCTACGAGCAGTACTTC.

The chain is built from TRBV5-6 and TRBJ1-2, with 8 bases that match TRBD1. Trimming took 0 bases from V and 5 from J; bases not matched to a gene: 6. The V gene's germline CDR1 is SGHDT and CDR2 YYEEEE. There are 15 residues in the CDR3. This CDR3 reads CASSLGRGHRYGYTF. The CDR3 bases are TGTGCCAGCAGCTTGGGCAGGGGGCACCGGTATGGCTACACCTTC. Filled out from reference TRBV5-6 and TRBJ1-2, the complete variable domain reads DAGVTQSPTHLIKTRGQQVTLRCSPKSGHDTVSWYQQALGQGPQFIFQYYEEEERQRGNFPDRFSGHQFPNYSSELNVNALLLGDSALYLCASSLGRGHRYGYTFGSGTRLTVV.

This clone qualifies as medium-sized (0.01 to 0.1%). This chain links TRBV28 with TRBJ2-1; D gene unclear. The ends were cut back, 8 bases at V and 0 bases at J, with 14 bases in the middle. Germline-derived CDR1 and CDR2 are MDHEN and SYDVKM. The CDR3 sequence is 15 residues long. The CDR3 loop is CASVYGRYSYNEQFF. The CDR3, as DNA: TGTGCCAGCGTTTATGGGCGGTACTCCTACAATGAGCAGTTCTTC.

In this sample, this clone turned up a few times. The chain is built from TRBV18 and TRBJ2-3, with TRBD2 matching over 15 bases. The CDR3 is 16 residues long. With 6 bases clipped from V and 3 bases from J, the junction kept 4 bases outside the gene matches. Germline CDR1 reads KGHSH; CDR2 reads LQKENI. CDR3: CASSWTSGRATDTQYF. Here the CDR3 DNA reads TGTGCCAGCTCGTGGACTAGCGGGAGGGCAACAGATACGCAGTATTTT.

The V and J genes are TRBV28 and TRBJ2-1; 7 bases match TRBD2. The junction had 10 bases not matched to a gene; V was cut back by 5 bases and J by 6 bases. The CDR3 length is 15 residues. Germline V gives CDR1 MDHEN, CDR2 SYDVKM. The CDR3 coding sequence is TGTGCCAGCAGTACCGGGACTAACGGGGTCAATGAGCAGTTCTTC. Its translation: CASSTGTNGVNEQFF. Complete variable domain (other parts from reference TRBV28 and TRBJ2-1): DVKVTQSSRYLVKRTGEKVFLECVQDMDHENMFWYRQDPGLGLRLIYFSYDVKMKEKGDIPEGYSVSREKKERFSLILESASTNQTSMYLCASSTGTNGVNEQFFGPGTRLTVL.

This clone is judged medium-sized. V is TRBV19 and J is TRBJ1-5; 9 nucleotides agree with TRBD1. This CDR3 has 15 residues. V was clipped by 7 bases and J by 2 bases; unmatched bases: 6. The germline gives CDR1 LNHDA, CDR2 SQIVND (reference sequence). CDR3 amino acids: CASTGGQGGNQPQHF. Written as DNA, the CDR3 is TGTGCCAGTACCGGGGGACAGGGTGGCAATCAGCCCCAGCATTTT. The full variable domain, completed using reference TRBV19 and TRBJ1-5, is DGGITQSPKYLFRKEGQNVTLSCEQNLNHDAMYWYRQDPGQGLRLIYYSQIVNDFQKGDIAEGYSVSREKKESFPLTVTSAQKNPTAFYLCASTGGQGGNQPQHFGDGTRLSIL.

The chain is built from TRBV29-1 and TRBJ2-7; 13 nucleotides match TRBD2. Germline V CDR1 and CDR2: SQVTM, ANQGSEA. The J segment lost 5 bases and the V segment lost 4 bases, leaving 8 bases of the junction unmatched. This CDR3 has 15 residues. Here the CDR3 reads CSVGGTSGNSHEQYF. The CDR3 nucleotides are TGCAGCGTTGGGGGGACTAGCGGGAATTCCCACGAGCAGTACTTC.

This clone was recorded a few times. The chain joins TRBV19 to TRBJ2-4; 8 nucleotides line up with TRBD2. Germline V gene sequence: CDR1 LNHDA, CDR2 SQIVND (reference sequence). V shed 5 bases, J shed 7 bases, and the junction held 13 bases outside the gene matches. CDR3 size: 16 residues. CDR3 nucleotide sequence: TGTGCCAGTAGTCCCGGGAGGGGTAGCGGGTGGAACATTCAGTACTTC. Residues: CASSPGRGSGWNIQYF.

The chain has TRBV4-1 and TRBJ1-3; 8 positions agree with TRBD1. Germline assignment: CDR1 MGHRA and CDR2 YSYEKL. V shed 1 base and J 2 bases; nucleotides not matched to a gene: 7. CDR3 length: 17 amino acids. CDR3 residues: CASSQGPQGAAGNTIYF. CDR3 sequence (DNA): TGCGCCAGCAGCCAAGGGCCCCAGGGGGCAGCTGGAAACACCATATATTTT.

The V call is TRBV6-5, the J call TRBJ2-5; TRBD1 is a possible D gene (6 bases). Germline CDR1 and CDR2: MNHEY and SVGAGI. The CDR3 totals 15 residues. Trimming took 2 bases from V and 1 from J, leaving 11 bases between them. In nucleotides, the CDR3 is TGTGCCAGCAGTTACGGAGGACAGTCCCAAGAGACCCAGTACTTC. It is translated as CASSYGGQSQETQYF.

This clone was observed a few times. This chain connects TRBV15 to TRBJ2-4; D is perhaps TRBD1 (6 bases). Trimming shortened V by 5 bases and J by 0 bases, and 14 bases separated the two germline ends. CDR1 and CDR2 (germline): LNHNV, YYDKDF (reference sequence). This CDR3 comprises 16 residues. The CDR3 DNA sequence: TGTGCCACCAGCTGGGGACAAATTCGAGCCAAAAACATTCAGTACTTC. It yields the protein CATSWGQIRAKNIQYF.

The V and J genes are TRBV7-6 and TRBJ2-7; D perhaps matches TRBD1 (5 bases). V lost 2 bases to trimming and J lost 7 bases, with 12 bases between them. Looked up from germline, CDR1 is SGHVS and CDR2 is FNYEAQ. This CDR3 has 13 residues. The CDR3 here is CASSLQGMGEQYF. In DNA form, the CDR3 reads TGTGCCAGCAGCTTACAGGGAATGGGGGAGCAGTACTTC. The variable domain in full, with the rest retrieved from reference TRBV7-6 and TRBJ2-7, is GAGVSQSPRYKVTKRGQDVALRCDPISGHVSLYWYRQALGQGPEFLTYFNYEAQQDKSGLPNDRFSAERPEGSISTLTIQRTEQRDSAMYRCASSLQGMGEQYFGPGTRLTVT.

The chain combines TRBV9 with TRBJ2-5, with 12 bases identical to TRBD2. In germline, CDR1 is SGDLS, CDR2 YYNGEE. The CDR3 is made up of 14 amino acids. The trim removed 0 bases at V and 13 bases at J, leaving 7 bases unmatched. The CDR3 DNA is TGTGCCAGCAGCGTAGGTCTAGCGGGAGGGAGGCCGTACTTC. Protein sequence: CASSVGLAGGRPYF.

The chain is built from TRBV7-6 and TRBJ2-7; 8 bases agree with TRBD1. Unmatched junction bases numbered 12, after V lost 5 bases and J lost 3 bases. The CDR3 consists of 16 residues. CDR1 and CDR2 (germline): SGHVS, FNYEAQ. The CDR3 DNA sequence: TGTGCCAGCAGCCCGACGACAGGGGCGGGGTACTACGAGCAGTACTTC. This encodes CASSPTTGAGYYEQYF.

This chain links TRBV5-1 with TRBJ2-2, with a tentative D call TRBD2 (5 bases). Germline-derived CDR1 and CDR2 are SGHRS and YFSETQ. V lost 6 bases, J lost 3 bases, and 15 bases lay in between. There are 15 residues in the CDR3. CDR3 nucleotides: TGCGCCAGCAAATGGAGCGGCACAGACACCGGGGAGCTGTTTTTT. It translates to CASKWSGTDTGELFF.

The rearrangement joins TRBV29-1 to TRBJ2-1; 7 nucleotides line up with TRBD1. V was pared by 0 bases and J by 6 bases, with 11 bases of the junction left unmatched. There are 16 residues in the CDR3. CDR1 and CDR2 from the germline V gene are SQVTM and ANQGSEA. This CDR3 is CSVEDSELDRPNEQFF. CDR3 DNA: TGCAGCGTTGAAGATTCGGAGCTGGACAGGCCCAATGAGCAGTTCTTC.

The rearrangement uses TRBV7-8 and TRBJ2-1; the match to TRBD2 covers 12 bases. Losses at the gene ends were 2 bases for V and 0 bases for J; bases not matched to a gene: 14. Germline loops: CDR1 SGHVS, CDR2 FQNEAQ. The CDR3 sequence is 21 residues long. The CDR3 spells CASSLYHPPLAGGSSYNEQFF. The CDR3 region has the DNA TGTGCCAGCAGCTTATACCACCCCCCCCTAGCGGGAGGGAGCTCCTACAATGAGCAGTTCTTC.

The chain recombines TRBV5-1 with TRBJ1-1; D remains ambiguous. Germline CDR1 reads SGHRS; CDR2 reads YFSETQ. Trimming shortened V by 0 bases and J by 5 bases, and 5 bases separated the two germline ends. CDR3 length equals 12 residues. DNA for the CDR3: TGCGCCAGCAGCTTGGAGGGAACTGAAGCTTTCTTT. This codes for CASSLEGTEAFF. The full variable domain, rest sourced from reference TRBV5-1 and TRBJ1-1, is KAGVTQTPRYLIKTRGQQVTLSCSPISGHRSVSWYQQTPGQGLQFLFEYFSETQRNKGNFPGRFSGRQFSNSRSEMNVSTLELGDSALYLCASSLEGTEAFFGQGTRLTVV.

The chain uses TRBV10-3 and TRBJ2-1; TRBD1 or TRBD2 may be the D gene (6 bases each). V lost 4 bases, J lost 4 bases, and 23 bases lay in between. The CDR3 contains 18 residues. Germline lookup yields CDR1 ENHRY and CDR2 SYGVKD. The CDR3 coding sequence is TGTGCCATCAGTGCTGGGATCCGGGGGACACGGACTTACAATGAGCAGTTCTTC. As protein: CAISAGIRGTRTYNEQFF.

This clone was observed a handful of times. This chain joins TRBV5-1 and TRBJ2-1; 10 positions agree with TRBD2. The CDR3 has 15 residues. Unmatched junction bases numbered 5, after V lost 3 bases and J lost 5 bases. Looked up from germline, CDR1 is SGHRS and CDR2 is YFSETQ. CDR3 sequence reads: CASSSSGRENNEQFF. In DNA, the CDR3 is TGCGCCAGCAGCTCAAGCGGGAGGGAAAACAATGAGCAGTTCTTC.

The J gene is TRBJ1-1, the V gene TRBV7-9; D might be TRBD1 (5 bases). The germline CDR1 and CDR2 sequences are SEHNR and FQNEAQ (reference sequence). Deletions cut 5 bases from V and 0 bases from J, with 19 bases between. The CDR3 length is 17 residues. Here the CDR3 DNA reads TGTGCCAGCAGCCCCCAAGGGGCCAGTCGAGTGAACACTGAAGCTTTCTTT. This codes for CASSPQGASRVNTEAFF.

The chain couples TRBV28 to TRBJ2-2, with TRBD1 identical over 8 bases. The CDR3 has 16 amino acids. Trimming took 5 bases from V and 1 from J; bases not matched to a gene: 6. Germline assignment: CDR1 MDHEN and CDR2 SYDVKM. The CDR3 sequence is CASSLSGTGNTGELFF. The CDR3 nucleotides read TGTGCCAGCAGTCTTTCCGGGACAGGGAACACCGGGGAGCTGTTTTTT.

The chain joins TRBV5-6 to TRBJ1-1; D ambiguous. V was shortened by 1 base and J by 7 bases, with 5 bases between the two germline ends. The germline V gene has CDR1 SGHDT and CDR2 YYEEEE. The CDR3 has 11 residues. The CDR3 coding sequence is TGTGCCAGCAGCTTGCGTTTTGAAGCTTTCTTT. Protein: CASSLRFEAFF. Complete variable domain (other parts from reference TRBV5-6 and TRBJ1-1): DAGVTQSPTHLIKTRGQQVTLRCSPKSGHDTVSWYQQALGQGPQFIFQYYEEEERQRGNFPDRFSGHQFPNYSSELNVNALLLGDSALYLCASSLRFEAFFGQGTRLTVV.

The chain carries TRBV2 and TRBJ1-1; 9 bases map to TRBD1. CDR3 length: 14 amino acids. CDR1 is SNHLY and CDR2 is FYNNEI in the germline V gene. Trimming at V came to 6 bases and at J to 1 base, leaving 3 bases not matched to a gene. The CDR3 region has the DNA TGTGCCAGCAGCAGGACAGGGGCGAACACTGAAGCTTTCTTT. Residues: CASSRTGANTEAFF.

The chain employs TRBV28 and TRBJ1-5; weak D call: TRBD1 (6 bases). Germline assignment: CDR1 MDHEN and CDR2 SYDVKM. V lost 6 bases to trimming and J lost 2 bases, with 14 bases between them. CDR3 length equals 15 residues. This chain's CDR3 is CASREQGWGNQPQHF. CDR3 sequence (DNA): TGTGCCAGCAGGGAACAGGGATGGGGCAATCAGCCCCAGCATTTT.

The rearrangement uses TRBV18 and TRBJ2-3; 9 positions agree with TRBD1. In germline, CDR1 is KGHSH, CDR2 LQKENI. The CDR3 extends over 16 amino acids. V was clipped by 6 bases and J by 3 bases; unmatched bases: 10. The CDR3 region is CASSGRPGTGTDTQYF. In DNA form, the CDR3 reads TGTGCCAGCTCGGGTAGACCCGGGACAGGGACAGATACGCAGTATTTT. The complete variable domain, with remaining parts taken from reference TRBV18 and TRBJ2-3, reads NAGVMQNPRHLVRRRGQEARLRCSPMKGHSHVYWYRQLPEEGLKFMVYLQKENIIDESGMPKERFSAEFPKEGPSILRIQQVVRGDSAAYFCASSGRPGTGTDTQYFGPGTRLTVL.

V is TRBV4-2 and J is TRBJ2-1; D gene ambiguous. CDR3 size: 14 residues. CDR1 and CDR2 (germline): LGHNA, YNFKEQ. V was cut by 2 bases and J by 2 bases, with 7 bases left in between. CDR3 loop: CASSQYRTYNEQFF. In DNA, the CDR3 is TGTGCCAGCAGCCAATACAGAACCTACAATGAGCAGTTCTTC.

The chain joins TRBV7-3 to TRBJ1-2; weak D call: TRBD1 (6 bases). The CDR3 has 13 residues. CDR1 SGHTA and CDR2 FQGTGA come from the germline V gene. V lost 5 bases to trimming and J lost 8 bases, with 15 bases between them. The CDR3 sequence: CASSPRGLVGYTF. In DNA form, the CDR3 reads TGTGCCAGCAGCCCAAGGGGGTTGGTAGGCTACACCTTC.

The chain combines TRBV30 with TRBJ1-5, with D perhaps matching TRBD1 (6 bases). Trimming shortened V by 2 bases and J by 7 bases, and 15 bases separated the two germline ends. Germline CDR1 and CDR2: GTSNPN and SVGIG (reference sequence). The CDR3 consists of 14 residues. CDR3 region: CAWSPKGGSQPQHF. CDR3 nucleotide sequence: TGTGCCTGGAGTCCCAAGGGGGGGAGCCAGCCCCAGCATTTT.